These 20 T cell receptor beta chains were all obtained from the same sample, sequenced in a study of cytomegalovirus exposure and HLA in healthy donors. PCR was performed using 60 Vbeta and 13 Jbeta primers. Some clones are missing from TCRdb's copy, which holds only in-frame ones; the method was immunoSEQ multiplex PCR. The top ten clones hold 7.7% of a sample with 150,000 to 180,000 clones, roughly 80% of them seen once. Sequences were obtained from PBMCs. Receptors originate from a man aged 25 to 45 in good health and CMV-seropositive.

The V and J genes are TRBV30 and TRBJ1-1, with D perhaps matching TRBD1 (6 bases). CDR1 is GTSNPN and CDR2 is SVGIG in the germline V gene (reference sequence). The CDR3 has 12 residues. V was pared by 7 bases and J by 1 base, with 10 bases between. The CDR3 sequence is CALQGANTEAFF. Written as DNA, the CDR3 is TGTGCCTTACAGGGAGCGAACACTGAAGCTTTCTTT.

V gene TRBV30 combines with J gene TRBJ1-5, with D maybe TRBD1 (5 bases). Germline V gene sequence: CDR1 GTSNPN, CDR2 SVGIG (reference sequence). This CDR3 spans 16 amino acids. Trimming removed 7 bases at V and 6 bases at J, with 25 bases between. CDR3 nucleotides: TGTGCCTTTCAACCGGCCGAGCAGGGCGCCTTTCAGCCCCAGCATTTT. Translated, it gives CAFQPAEQGAFQPQHF.

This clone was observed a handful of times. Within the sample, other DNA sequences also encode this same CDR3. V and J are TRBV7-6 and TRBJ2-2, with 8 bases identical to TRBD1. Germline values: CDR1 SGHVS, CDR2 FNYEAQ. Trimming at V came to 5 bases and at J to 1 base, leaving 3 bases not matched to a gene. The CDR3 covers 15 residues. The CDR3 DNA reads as TGTGCCAGCAGCCTGGGGACAGGGAACACCGGGGAGCTGTTTTTT. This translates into CASSLGTGNTGELFF.

The chain's CDR3 is CAWATSGGYNEQFF. The CDR3 DNA follows: TGTGCCTGGGCTACTAGCGGGGGTTACAATGAGCAGTTCTTC. This chain connects TRBV30 to TRBJ2-1, with TRBD2 matching 11 bases. Germline V gives CDR1 GTSNPN, CDR2 SVGIG (reference sequence). Losses at the gene ends were 5 bases for V and 4 bases for J; bases not matched to a gene: 4. This CDR3 spans 14 amino acids. The full variable domain, rest sourced from reference TRBV30 and TRBJ2-1, is SQTIHQWPATLVQPVGSPLSLECTVEGTSNPNLYWYRQAAGRGLQLLFYSVGIGQISSEVPQNLSASRPQDRQFILSSKKLLLSDSGFYLCAWATSGGYNEQFFGPGTRLTVL.

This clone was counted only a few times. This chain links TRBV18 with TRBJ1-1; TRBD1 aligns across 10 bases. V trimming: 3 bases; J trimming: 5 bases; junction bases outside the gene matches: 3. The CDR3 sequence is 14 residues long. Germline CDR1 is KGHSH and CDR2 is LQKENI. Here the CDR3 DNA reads TGTGCCAGCTCACCCGACAGGGGGCAGACTGAAGCTTTCTTT. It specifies CASSPDRGQTEAFF.

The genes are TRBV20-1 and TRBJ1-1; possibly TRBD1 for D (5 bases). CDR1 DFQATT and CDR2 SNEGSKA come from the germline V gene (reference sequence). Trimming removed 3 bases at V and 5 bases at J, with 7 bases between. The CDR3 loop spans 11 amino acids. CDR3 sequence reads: CSARGLTEAFF. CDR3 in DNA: TGCAGTGCTAGGGGGCTTACTGAAGCTTTCTTT.

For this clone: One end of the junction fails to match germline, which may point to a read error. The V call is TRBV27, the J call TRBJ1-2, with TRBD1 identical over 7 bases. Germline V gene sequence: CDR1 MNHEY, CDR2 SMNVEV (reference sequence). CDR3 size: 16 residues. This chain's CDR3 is CASSSPHRGPTSGCTF. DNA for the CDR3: TGTGCCAGCAGTTCCCCGCACAGGGGCCCCACTTCTGGCTGCACCTTC.

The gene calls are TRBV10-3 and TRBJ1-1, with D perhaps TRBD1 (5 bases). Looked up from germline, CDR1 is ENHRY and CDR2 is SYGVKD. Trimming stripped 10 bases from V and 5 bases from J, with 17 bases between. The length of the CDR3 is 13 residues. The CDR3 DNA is TGTGCCACCTCCGACCCAGGGTGGACTGAAGCTTTCTTT. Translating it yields CATSDPGWTEAFF.

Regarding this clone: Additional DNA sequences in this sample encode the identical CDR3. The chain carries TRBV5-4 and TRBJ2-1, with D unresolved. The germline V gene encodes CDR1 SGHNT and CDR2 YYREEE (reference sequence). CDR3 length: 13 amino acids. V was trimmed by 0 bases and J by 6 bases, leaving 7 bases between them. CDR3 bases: TGTGCCAGCAGCTTGGTGGCCTCCAATGAGCAGTTCTTC. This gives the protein CASSLVASNEQFF.

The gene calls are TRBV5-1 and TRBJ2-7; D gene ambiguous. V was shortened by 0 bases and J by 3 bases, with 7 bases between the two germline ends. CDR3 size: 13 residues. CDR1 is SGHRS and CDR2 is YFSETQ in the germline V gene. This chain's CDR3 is CASSLVPLYEQYF. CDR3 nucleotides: TGCGCCAGCAGCTTGGTCCCCCTCTACGAGCAGTACTTC.

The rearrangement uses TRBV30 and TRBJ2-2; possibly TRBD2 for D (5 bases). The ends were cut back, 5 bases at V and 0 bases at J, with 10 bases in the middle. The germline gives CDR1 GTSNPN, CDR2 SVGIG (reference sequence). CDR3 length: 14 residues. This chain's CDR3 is CAWERGTNTGELFF. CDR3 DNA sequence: TGTGCCTGGGAACGGGGAACGAACACCGGGGAGCTGTTTTTT. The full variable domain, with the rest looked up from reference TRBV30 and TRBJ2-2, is SQTIHQWPATLVQPVGSPLSLECTVEGTSNPNLYWYRQAAGRGLQLLFYSVGIGQISSEVPQNLSASRPQDRQFILSSKKLLLSDSGFYLCAWERGTNTGELFFGEGSRLTVL.

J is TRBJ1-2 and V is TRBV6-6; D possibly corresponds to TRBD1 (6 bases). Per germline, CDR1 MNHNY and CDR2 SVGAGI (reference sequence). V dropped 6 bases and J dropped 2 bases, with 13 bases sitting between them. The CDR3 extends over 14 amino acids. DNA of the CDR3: TGTGCCAGCAGCCTTGGGGGGGGCAACTATGGCTACACCTTC. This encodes CASSLGGGNYGYTF.

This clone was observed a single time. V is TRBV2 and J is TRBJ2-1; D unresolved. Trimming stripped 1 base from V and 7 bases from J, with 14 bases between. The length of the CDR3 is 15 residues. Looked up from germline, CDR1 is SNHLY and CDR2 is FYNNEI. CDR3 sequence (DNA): TGTGCCAGCAGTGAAGGGCAGTACTATAGAAATGAGCAGTTCTTC. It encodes CASSEGQYYRNEQFF.

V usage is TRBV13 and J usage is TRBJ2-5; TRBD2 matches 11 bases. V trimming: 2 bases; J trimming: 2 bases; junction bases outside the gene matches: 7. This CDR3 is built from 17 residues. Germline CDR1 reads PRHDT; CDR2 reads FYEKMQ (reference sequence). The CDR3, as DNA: TGTGCCAGCAGCTTAACCCCGGGACTAGCGGTTCAAGAGACCCAGTACTTC. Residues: CASSLTPGLAVQETQYF.

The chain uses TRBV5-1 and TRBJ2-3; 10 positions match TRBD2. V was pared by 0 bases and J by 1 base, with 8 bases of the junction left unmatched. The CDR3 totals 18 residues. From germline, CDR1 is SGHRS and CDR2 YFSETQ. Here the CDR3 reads CASSLVSGGAYGTDTQYF. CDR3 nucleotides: TGCGCCAGCAGCTTGGTGAGCGGGGGGGCCTACGGCACAGATACGCAGTATTTT.

As DNA, the CDR3 is TGTGCCAGCAGCGTCCCCGCCGAGGCAGATACGCAGTATTTT. Encoded protein: CASSVPAEADTQYF. The rearrangement uses TRBV9 and TRBJ2-3, with no clear D. The CDR3 runs to 14 residues. V was shortened by 2 bases and J by 4 bases, with 11 bases between the two germline ends. Germline assignment: CDR1 SGDLS and CDR2 YYNGEE.

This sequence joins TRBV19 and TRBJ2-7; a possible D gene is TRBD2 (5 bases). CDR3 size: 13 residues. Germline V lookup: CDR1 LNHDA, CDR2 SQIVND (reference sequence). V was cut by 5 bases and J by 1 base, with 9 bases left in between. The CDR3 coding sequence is TGTGCCAGTAGTCAAGGGAGATCCTACGAGCAGTACTTC. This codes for CASSQGRSYEQYF.

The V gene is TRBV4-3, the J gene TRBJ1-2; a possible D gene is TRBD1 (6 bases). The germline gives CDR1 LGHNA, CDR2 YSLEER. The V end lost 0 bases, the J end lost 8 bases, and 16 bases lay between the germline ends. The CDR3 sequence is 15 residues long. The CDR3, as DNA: TGCGCCAGCAGCCAAGAGCCCCGGGGGGCGGGAGGCTACACCTTC. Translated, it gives CASSQEPRGAGGYTF.

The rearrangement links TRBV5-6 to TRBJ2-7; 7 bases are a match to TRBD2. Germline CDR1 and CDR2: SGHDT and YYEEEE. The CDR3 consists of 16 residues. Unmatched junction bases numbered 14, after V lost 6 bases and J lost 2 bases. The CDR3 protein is CASNALRGSLPYEQYF. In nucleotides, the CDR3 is TGTGCCAGCAACGCTCTGCGGGGGAGCCTCCCCTACGAGCAGTACTTC.

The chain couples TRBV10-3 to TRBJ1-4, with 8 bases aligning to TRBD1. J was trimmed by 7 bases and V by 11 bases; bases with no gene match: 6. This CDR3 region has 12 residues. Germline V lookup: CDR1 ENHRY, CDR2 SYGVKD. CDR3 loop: CAAGQGGEKLFF. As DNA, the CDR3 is TGTGCCGCCGGACAGGGAGGTGAAAAACTGTTTTTT.